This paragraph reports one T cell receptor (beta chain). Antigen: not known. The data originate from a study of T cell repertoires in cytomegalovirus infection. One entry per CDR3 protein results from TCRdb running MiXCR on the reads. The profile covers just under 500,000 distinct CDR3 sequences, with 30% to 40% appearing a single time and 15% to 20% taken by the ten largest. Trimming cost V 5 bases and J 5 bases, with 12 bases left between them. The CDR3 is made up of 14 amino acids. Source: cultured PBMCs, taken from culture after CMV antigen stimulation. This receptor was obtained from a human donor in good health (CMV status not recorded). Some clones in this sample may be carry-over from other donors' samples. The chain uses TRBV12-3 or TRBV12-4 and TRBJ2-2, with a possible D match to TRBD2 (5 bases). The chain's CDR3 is CASSHLEETGELFF. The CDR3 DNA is TGTGCCAGCAGTCACTTGGAGGAAACCGGGGAGCTGTTTTTT.